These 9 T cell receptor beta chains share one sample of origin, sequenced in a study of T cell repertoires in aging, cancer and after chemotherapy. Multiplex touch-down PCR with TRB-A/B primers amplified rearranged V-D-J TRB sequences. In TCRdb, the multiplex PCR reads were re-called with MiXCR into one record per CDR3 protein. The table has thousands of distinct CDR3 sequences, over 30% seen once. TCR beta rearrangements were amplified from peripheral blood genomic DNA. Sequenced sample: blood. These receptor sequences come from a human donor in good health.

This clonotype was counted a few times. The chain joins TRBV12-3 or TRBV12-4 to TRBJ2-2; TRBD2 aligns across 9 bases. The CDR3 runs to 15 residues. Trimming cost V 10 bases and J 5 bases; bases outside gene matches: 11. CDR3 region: CATQRLAGMTGELFF. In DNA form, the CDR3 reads TGTGCCACCCAGAGGCTAGCGGGAATGACCGGGGAGCTGTTTTTT.

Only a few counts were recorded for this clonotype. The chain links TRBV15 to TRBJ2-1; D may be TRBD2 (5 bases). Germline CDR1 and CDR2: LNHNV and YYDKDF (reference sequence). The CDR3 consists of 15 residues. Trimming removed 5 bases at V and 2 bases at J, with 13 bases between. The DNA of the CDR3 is TGTGCCACCAGCGGACGGAGGCACCCCTACAATGAGCAGTTCTTC. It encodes CATSGRRHPYNEQFF.

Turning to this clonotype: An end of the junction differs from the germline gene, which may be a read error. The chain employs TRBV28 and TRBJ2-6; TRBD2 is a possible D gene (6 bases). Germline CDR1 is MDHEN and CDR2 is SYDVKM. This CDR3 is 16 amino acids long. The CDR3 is CAGSLWAGNGANVLTF. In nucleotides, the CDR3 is TGTGCCGGCAGTTTATGGGCGGGGAATGGGGCCAACGTCCTGACTTTC.

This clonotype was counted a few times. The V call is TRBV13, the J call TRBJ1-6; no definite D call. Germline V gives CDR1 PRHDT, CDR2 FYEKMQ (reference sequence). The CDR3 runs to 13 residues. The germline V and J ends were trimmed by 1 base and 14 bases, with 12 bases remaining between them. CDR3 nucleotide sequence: TGTGCCAGCAGCTTAGCTGGCCCGAGCGCCCTCCACTTT. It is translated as CASSLAGPSALHF.

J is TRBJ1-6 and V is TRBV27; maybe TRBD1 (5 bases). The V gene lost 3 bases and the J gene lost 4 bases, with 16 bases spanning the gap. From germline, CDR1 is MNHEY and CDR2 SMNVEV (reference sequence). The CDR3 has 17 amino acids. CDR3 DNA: TGTGCCAGCAGTTTCGGGTGGGGACCTAGTTATAATTCACCCCTCCACTTT. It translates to CASSFGWGPSYNSPLHF.

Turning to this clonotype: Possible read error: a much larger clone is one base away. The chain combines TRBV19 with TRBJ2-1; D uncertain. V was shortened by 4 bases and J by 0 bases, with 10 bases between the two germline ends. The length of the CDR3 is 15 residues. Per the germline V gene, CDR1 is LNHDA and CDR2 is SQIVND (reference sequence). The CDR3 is CASSTLRSSYNEQFF. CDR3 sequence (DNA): TGTGCCAGTAGTACTCTTAGGAGCTCCTACAATGAGCAGTTCTTC.

CDR3 region: CASSLNGGSGFF. The CDR3 DNA is TGTGCCAGCAGCTTGAATGGCGGGAGCGGGTTCTTC. This chain connects TRBV5-4 to TRBJ2-1, with TRBD2 matching over 7 bases. Germline CDR1 and CDR2: SGHNT and YYREEE (reference sequence). V lost 1 base and J lost 15; bases outside the gene matches: 7. The CDR3 totals 12 residues.

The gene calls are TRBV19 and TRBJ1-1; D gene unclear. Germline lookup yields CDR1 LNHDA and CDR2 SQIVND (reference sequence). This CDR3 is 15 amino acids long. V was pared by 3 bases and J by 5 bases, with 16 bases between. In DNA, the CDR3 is TGTGCCAGTAGTATCGCCAGGCTCGGGAGTACTGAAGCTTTCTTT. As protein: CASSIARLGSTEAFF.

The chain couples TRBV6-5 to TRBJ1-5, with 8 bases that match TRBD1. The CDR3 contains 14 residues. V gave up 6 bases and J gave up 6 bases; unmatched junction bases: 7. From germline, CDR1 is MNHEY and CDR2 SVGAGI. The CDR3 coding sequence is TGTGCCAGCAGCCTGGACAGGGTACGTCAGCCCCAGCATTTT. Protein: CASSLDRVRQPQHF.